Listed below are T cell receptor gamma chains from one sample, sequenced in a study of gamma-delta T cells after stem cell transplantation. TCRdb re-analyzed the RT-PCR reads via CATT. The table has about 3,000 gamma-chain clones, roughly 18% seen once. The source material was gamma-delta T cells. The receptors derive from a human donor. It is not recorded whose cells these are; they may come from a transplant donor. Each CDR3 is given with its conserved first and last residue.

v_gene,j_gene,CDR3aa
TRGV2,TRGJP2,CATWARPGCSSDWIKTF
TRGV4,TRGJ1/TRGJ2,CATWDAVYYKKLF
TRGV9,TRGJ1/TRGJ2,CALWEPPSTLYYKKLF
TRGV4,TRGJ1/TRGJ2,CATWDAALRYKKLF
TRGV4,TRGJ1/TRGJ2,CATWDLSKKLF
TRGV5,TRGJ1/TRGJ2,CATWDSPNYYKKLF
TRGV4,TRGJ1/TRGJ2,CATWDCGRKKLF
TRGV9,TRGJ1/TRGJ2,CALWEVHPAKKLF
TRGV2,TRGJ1/TRGJ2,CATWDGPYHYKKLF
TRGV3,TRGJ1/TRGJ2,CATWDRPPHLYRLLIYYKKLF
TRGV8,TRGJP2,CATWDGDNSSDWIKTF
TRGV8,TRGJP2,CATWDKNSSDWIKTF
TRGV3,TRGJP2,CATWDRNSSDWIKTF
TRGV8,TRGJP2,CATWVPTVSSDWIKTF
TRGV4,TRGJ1/TRGJ2,CATWDGPYYKKLF
TRGV2,TRGJ1/TRGJ2,CATWDGRRKLF
TRGV3,TRGJ1/TRGJ2,CATWDHYYYKKLF
TRGV2,TRGJ1/TRGJ2,CATWDGRKGKKLF
TRGV9,TRGJ1/TRGJ2,CALREARYKKLF
TRGV9,TRGJ1/TRGJ2,CALWDAKLF
TRGV8,TRGJ1/TRGJ2,CATWDPASNYYKKLF
TRGV2,TRGJ1/TRGJ2,CATWDEPEYKKLF
TRGV3,TRGJ1/TRGJ2,CATWDRPYYKKLF
TRGV2,TRGJ1/TRGJ2,CATWDGPQKLF
TRGV2,TRGJ1/TRGJ2,CATWDGLGYKKLF
TRGV9,TRGJ1/TRGJ2,CALCEVQWAKLF
TRGV9,TRGJ1/TRGJ2,CALWEGYPNYYKKLF
TRGV2,TRGJP2,CATWDGPCWDWIKTF
TRGV9,TRGJ1/TRGJ2,CALWEGHGLYYKKLF
TRGV4,TRGJ1/TRGJ2,CATWDGRGSVYKKLF
TRGV9,TRGJ1/TRGJ2,CALWRGYKKLF
TRGV3,TRGJ1/TRGJ2,CATWESNYYKKLF
TRGV3,TRGJ1/TRGJ2,CATWDTWGSYKKLF
TRGV3,TRGJP2,CATWDRLNEGSDWIKTF
TRGV9,TRGJ1/TRGJ2,CALWEPLWEPGNYYKKLF
TRGV3,TRGJ1/TRGJ2,CATWDRRPMWKKLF
TRGV2,TRGJ1/TRGJ2,CATWDGPSYYKKLF
TRGV8,TRGJ1/TRGJ2,CATWDDYKKLF
TRGV3,TRGJ1/TRGJ2,CATWDRPFYYKKLF
TRGV4,TRGJ1/TRGJ2,CATWDGRDYYKKLF
TRGV9,TRGJP,CALWEVKGQELGKKIRVF
TRGV4,TRGJ1/TRGJ2,CATWDGNKKLF
TRGV2,TRGJ1/TRGJ2,CATWDGQVYKKLF
TRGV9,TRGJ1/TRGJ2,CALWEASLWGKKLF
TRGV2,TRGJ1/TRGJ2,CATWDGRLEKLF
TRGV2,TRGJ1/TRGJ2,CATWDGRGNYYKKLF
TRGV2,TRGJ1/TRGJ2,CATWDGLSNYYKKLF
TRGV3,TRGJP,CATWDTKQELGKKIKVF
TRGV9,TRGJ1/TRGJ2,CALWDWAMGKKLF
TRGV4,TRGJ1/TRGJ2,CATWDGGRYYKKLF
TRGV3,TRGJ1/TRGJ2,CATWDPYYYKKLF
TRGV2,TRGJ1/TRGJ2,CATWIYYKKLF
TRGV2,TRGJP1,CATWDPTGWFKIF
TRGV2,TRGJ1/TRGJ2,CATWDGLVGYKKLF
TRGV2,TRGJ1/TRGJ2,CATWDSPYKKLF
TRGV2,TRGJ1/TRGJ2,CATWDAGPKKLF
TRGV9,TRGJ1/TRGJ2,CALWEMPFYYKKLF
TRGV2,TRGJ1/TRGJ2,CATWDGLGGKLF
TRGV3,TRGJ1/TRGJ2,CATWDRLGGKLF
TRGV5,TRGJP1,CATWDRPTTGWFKIF